The entry below gives a single T cell receptor (beta chain) sequence along with its context. The data were obtained in a study of blood T cell repertoires in COVID-19. Study at large: PBMCs, B-cell-depleted T cells, or T cells were the source of the cDNA or gDNA that made up the material.

CDR3 length: 15 amino acids. V was shortened by 3 bases and J by 2 bases, with 13 bases between the two germline ends. Germline V gene sequence: CDR1 MDHEN, CDR2 SYDVKM. Original data processing: Reference gene primers were amplified, and this amplification served to estimate nucleated cell counts. Method: immunoSEQ multiplex PCR; TCRdb's copy keeps in-frame clones and lacks some. The V and J calls and clone size are taken from that table; D and trimming were inferred from the DNA. This sample has about 100,000 clones, with roughly 90% found just once. This clonotype was sampled from a woman in her sixties with acute or convalescent COVID-19. The chain combines TRBV28 with TRBJ1-1, with a tentative D call TRBD1 (6 bases). Sequencing was done on a sample of peripheral blood. CDR3 bases: TGTGCCAGCAGTTTTGGGGGGGGACATAACACTGAAGCTTTCTTT. Translation gives CASSFGGGHNTEAFF. The full variable domain, its missing parts supplied by reference TRBV28 and TRBJ1-1, is DVKVTQSSRYLVKRTGEKVFLECVQDMDHENMFWYRQDPGLGLRLIYFSYDVKMKEKGDIPEGYSVSREKKERFSLILESASTNQTSMYLCASSFGGGHNTEAFFGQGTRLTVV.